This T cell receptor (beta chain) was retrieved from a study of metastatic and nonmetastatic thyroid tumors. About the study: Across peripheral blood and tumor or nodule tissue samples taken from malignant and benign thyroid patients, the repertoires were compared with one another.

In the original processing: Between-group CDR3 differences, defined by clinicopathological status, yielded a distant-metastasis classifier for papillary thyroid cancer. TCRdb re-analyzed the PCR reads using MiXCR. V and J calls and clone size were set by TCRdb, not the authors. Here the sample spans some 15,000 clones, 20% to 30% being singletons. The germline gives CDR1 SGDLS, CDR2 YYNGEE. J lost 9 bases, V lost 3 bases, and 4 bases had no gene match. This CDR3 is 15 amino acids long. This clone was detected ten times or more. Until they underwent thyroid surgery, no patient had received any treatment.

This sequence joins TRBV9 and TRBJ1-6; 12 nucleotides line up with TRBD1. The sample comprised blood. This TCR was recovered from a female donor with papillary thyroid cancer or a benign thyroid nodule (not recorded which). Some clones in this sample may be carry-over from other donors' samples. The CDR3 DNA reads TGTGCCAGCAGCGCACCGGGACAGGGGGCTTCACCCCTCCACTTT. Translation gives CASSAPGQGASPLHF.